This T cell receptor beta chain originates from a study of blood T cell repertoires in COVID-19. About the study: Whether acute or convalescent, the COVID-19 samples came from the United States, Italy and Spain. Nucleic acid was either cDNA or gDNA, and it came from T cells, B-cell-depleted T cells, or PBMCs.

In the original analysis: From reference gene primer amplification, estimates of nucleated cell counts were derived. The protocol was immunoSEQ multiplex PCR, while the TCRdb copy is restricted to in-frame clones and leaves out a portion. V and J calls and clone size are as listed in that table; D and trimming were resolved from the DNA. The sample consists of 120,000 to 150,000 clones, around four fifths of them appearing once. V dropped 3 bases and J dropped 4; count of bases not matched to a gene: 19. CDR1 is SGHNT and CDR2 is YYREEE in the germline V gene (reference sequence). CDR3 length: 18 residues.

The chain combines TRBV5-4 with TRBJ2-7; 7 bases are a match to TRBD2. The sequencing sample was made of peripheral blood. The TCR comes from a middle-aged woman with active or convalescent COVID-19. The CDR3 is CASSWRAGMPRGPYEQYF. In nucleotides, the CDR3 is TGTGCCAGCAGCTGGCGAGCGGGAATGCCCCGGGGCCCTTACGAGCAGTACTTC.